A selection of T cell receptor beta chains follows, all from one sample in a study of T cell changes during pregnancy in multiple sclerosis. Sequencing used immunoSEQ multiplex PCR; TCRdb keeps in-frame clones, though not all of them. This table has 45,000 to 60,000 clones, more than 90% appearing once. This specimen consisted of peripheral blood, obtained after pregnancy. Source of these receptors: a female donor in good health, enrolled as a control in a pregnancy study. CDR3s include the opening cysteine and the closing phenylalanine or tryptophan. A D gene is named only where the DNA matches it firmly. Size values are once, few and many counts, or a class for expanded clones, and some rows have none.

J,size,D,V,DNA,CDR3
TRBJ2-5,.,.,TRBV7-2,TGTGCCAGCAGCTTAGCGGGAGTTCAAGAGACCCAGTACTTC,CASSLAGVQETQYF
TRBJ2-5,.,TRBD1,TRBV14,TGTGCCAGCAGCCAACCAGGACAGGGTTGGCAAGAGACCCAGTACTTC,CASSQPGQGWQETQYF
TRBJ1-5,.,.,TRBV28,TGTGCCAGCAGTTTATTTAGGGGTTACCAGCCCCAGCATTTT,CASSLFRGYQPQHF
TRBJ1-3,.,.,TRBV5-1,TGCGCCAGCAGCTTGGGATGGGGCAGGTCTGGAAACACCATATATTTT,CASSLGWGRSGNTIYF
TRBJ2-1,.,TRBD2,TRBV5-5,TGTGCCAGCAGCTTTTTCCGGGAGGGGGTAGGCAATGAGCAGTTCTTC,CASSFFREGVGNEQFF
TRBJ2-3,.,TRBD1,TRBV10-3,TGTGCCATCAAGGCGGGACAGGCCACAGATACGCAGTATTTT,CAIKAGQATDTQYF
TRBJ1-6,.,TRBD1,TRBV5-4,TGTGCCAGCGGCTTGGACAGGGCCAGTAATTCACCCCTCCACTTT,CASGLDRASNSPLHF
TRBJ1-5,.,.,TRBV30,TGTGCCTGGAGTGTACGGGGTCTGCGTCAGCCCCAGCATTTT,CAWSVRGLRQPQHF
TRBJ1-4,.,TRBD1,TRBV5-1,TGCGCCAGCAGCTTGGCCCCCCGGACAGGCGGACCTAATGAAAAACTGTTTTTT,CASSLAPRTGGPNEKLFF
TRBJ2-3,.,TRBD2,TRBV6-6,TGTGCCACCACGTTGGGGGGGAGTGTAGATACGCAGTATTTT,CATTLGGSVDTQYF
TRBJ2-1,.,.,TRBV5-4,TGTGCCAGCAGCTTGGACAGAAATGAGCAGTTCTTC,CASSLDRNEQFF
TRBJ2-2,.,TRBD1,TRBV19,TGTGCCAGTAGTAGCCGGACAGGGGCCGGGGAGCTGTTTTTT,CASSSRTGAGELFF
TRBJ2-6,few,TRBD2,TRBV6-5,TGTGCCAGCAGCCCGGGGGGTACTGGGGCCAACGTCCTGACTTTC,CASSPGGTGANVLTF
TRBJ2-1,.,.,TRBV4-3,TGCGCCAGCAGCCAAGAATGGCAGGCCACCTACAATGAGCAGTTCTTC,CASSQEWQATYNEQFF
TRBJ1-2,.,.,TRBV6-1,TGTGCCAGCAGTGAAGCGCGAGGGTTCCACTATGGCTACACCTTC,CASSEARGFHYGYTF
TRBJ1-2,.,TRBD1,TRBV7-9,TGTGCCAGCAGCGTAGCCCGGGACAGGGCCTCGGCTAACTATGGCTACACCTTC,CASSVARDRASANYGYTF
TRBJ1-2,.,TRBD1,TRBV18,TGTGCCAGCTCTCTAACCGGGACAGGGATGAACTATGGCTACACCTTC,CASSLTGTGMNYGYTF
TRBJ2-5,.,TRBD2,TRBV10-3,TGTGCCATCGGGACTAGCGGGGGCCAAGAGACCCAGTACTTC,CAIGTSGGQETQYF
TRBJ2-7,.,.,TRBV11-2,TGTGCCAGCAGCTTTACAGGGTTCGAGCAGTACTTC,CASSFTGFEQYF
TRBJ1-2,.,.,TRBV5-1,TGCGCCAGCAGTTATCTCGACAGCCTCTATGGCTACACCTTC,CASSYLDSLYGYTF
TRBJ2-7,.,.,TRBV27,TGTGCCAGCACCCCTCTGGGGCAGCCTTCAGAGCAGTACTTC,CASTPLGQPSEQYF
TRBJ2-3,.,.,TRBV7-2,TGTGCCAGCAGCTTATCGGCTAGGAGCACAGATACGCAGTATTTT,CASSLSARSTDTQYF
TRBJ1-5,.,.,TRBV19,TGTGCCAGTAGTATGATGAGCGTCCGACAGGTTAGCAATCAGCCCCAGCATTTT,CASSMMSVRQVSNQPQHF
TRBJ1-5,.,.,TRBV4-3,TGCGCCAGCAGCCAAGAATCTCTGGGCGGGAATCAGCCCCAGCATTTT,CASSQESLGGNQPQHF
TRBJ2-2,.,TRBD2,TRBV6-1,TGTGCCAGCACTATAGCGGGAGAAGCCGGGGAGCTGTTTTTT,CASTIAGEAGELFF
TRBJ1-2,.,TRBD1,TRBV7-2,TGTGCCAGCAGCCTGCAAGGACAGGCTCAATATGGCTACACCTTC,CASSLQGQAQYGYTF
TRBJ1-2,.,TRBD1,TRBV19,TGTGCCAGTAGGGGACAGTCCGCTAACTATGGCTACACCTTC,CASRGQSANYGYTF
TRBJ1-2,.,.,TRBV9,TGTGCCAGCAGCGTAGGGCCAGGGCGGCACTATGGCTACACCTTC,CASSVGPGRHYGYTF
TRBJ1-2,few,.,TRBV4-1,TGCGCCAGCAGCCAAGATCGGGTCTATGGCTACACCTTC,CASSQDRVYGYTF
TRBJ1-2,.,.,TRBV28,TGTGCCAGCAGCTTAGAGAGCTATGGCTACACCTTC,CASSLESYGYTF
TRBJ1-2,.,.,TRBV29-1,TGCAGCGTTGATAGCGGCCAAGGGAACTATGGCTACACCTTC,CSVDSGQGNYGYTF
TRBJ1-5,once,.,TRBV2,TGTGCCAGCAGTGTCCAGAATAGCAATCAGCCCCAGCATTTT,CASSVQNSNQPQHF
TRBJ2-3,.,.,TRBV19,TGTGCCAGTAGTTCCCTTCCTCTCGATACGCAGTATTTT,CASSSLPLDTQYF
TRBJ2-5,.,TRBD1,TRBV7-8,TGTGCCAGCAGCCCCCGACAGGGCCAGACCCAGTACTTC,CASSPRQGQTQYF
TRBJ1-1,.,TRBD1,TRBV11-2,TGTGCCAGCAGCTTATCGGGACAGGCCAACACTGAAGCTTTCTTT,CASSLSGQANTEAFF
TRBJ2-1,.,.,TRBV27,TGTGCCAGCAGTTTTTCAGGGTCGGGCTCCTACAATGAGCAGTTCTTC,CASSFSGSGSYNEQFF
TRBJ2-1,.,.,TRBV7-2,TGTGCCAGCAGCTTAGGTTCTAGGAGCTCCTACAATGAGCAGTTCTTC,CASSLGSRSSYNEQFF